The 14 T cell receptor beta chains given below trace back to one sample, sequenced in a study of cytomegalovirus exposure and HLA in healthy donors. The table came from immunoSEQ multiplex PCR; TCRdb's copy has only in-frame clones and leaves some out. The data hold 200,000 to 250,000 clones, with about nine tenths observed a single time. Sequences were obtained from PBMCs. The source is a woman aged 18 to 35 in good health and CMV-seropositive.

This chain uses TRBV4-1 with TRBJ2-7, with TRBD2 matching over 8 bases. CDR3 length equals 14 residues. The germline CDR1 and CDR2 sequences are MGHRA and YSYEKL. J gave up 0 bases and V 4 bases, and 2 bases lay outside the gene matches. The CDR3 nucleotides are TGCGCCAGCAGCCTACTAGCGGCCTCCTACGAGCAGTACTTC. It codes for CASSLLAASYEQYF.

V is TRBV5-1 and J is TRBJ1-1; D perhaps matches TRBD1 (6 bases). Looked up from germline, CDR1 is SGHRS and CDR2 is YFSETQ. V lost 1 base to trimming and J lost 1 base, with 14 bases between them. This CDR3 region has 16 residues. The CDR3 spells CASSLQPGQSNTEAFF. CDR3 DNA: TGCGCCAGCAGCTTGCAACCGGGACAATCGAACACTGAAGCTTTCTTT.

CDR3 coding DNA: TGCGCCAGCAGCTTGGTGGTGGGACTAGCGGCGTCCTACGAGCAGTACTTC. Amino acids: CASSLVVGLAASYEQYF. The V gene is TRBV5-1, the J gene TRBJ2-7, with 11 bases lining up with TRBD2. J lost 1 base, V lost 0 bases, and 6 bases had no gene match. Germline lookup yields CDR1 SGHRS and CDR2 YFSETQ. This CDR3 comprises 17 residues.

The rearrangement joins TRBV5-1 to TRBJ2-7; 11 bases match TRBD2. J was trimmed by 3 bases and V by 0 bases; bases with no gene match: 5. The CDR3 is 16 residues long. Germline V gene data show CDR1 as SGHRS and CDR2 as YFSETQ. In nucleotides, the CDR3 is TGCGCCAGCAGCTTGGTAGCTAGCGGGAGGAGCTACGAGCAGTACTTC. Protein: CASSLVASGRSYEQYF.

The chain recombines TRBV18 with TRBJ2-5, with a tentative D call TRBD1 (5 bases). Germline CDR1 is KGHSH and CDR2 is LQKENI. Trimming took 3 bases from V and 1 from J, leaving 12 bases between them. The CDR3 sequence is 15 residues long. CDR3 coding DNA: TGTGCCAGCTCACCCCAGGGCAGAACCCAAGAGACCCAGTACTTC. The encoded protein is CASSPQGRTQETQYF. The complete variable domain, with remaining parts taken from reference TRBV18 and TRBJ2-5, reads NAGVMQNPRHLVRRRGQEARLRCSPMKGHSHVYWYRQLPEEGLKFMVYLQKENIIDESGMPKERFSAEFPKEGPSILRIQQVVRGDSAAYFCASSPQGRTQETQYFGPGTRLLVL.

V gene TRBV6-1 combines with J gene TRBJ1-5; TRBD1 matches at 7 bases. Germline V gene sequence: CDR1 MNHNS, CDR2 SASEGT. This CDR3 region has 14 residues. Trimming cost V 6 bases and J 5 bases; bases outside gene matches: 7. In DNA, the CDR3 is TGTGCCAGCAGCGGGGTAGGGGGCGATCAGCCCCAGCATTTT. Translated, it gives CASSGVGGDQPQHF.

This chain connects TRBV30 to TRBJ1-2, with TRBD1 matching 8 bases. CDR1 is GTSNPN, CDR2 SVGIG, per germline (reference sequence). This CDR3 has 14 residues. J was trimmed by 7 bases and V by 2 bases; bases with no gene match: 9. The CDR3 protein is CAWSSWTGQGGYTF. CDR3 bases: TGTGCCTGGAGTTCGTGGACAGGGCAAGGTGGCTACACCTTC.

The V and J genes are TRBV5-1 and TRBJ2-3; the match to TRBD1 covers 8 bases. CDR3 length: 16 amino acids. Germline-derived CDR1 and CDR2 are SGHRS and YFSETQ. J was trimmed by 4 bases and V by 4 bases; bases with no gene match: 11. This chain's CDR3 is CASSPEPRGRADTQYF. The CDR3 nucleotides are TGCGCCAGCAGCCCCGAGCCCAGGGGGCGCGCAGATACGCAGTATTTT. Together with reference TRBV5-1 and TRBJ2-3, the CDR3 gives the full variable domain: KAGVTQTPRYLIKTRGQQVTLSCSPISGHRSVSWYQQTPGQGLQFLFEYFSETQRNKGNFPGRFSGRQFSNSRSEMNVSTLELGDSALYLCASSPEPRGRADTQYFGPGTRLTVL.

DNA for the CDR3: TGTGCCAGCACCCAAGGGGAGGAAGGGGGCTACACCTTC. Translation gives CASTQGEEGGYTF. The V gene is TRBV9, the J gene TRBJ1-2, with a weak D call TRBD1 (5 bases). Germline CDR1 and CDR2: SGDLS and YYNGEE. The CDR3 sequence is 13 residues long. V lost 6 bases and J 8 bases, leaving 17 bases between the germline ends.

The chain is built from TRBV18 and TRBJ2-5, with a possible D match to TRBD1 (6 bases). Germline-derived CDR1 and CDR2 are KGHSH and LQKENI. This CDR3 spans 13 amino acids. V lost 2 bases and J lost 5, with 9 bases in between. CDR3 in DNA: TGTGCCAGCTCACCAACTAGGGGGGAGACCCAGTACTTC. Amino acid sequence: CASSPTRGETQYF.

This clone was counted once. The chain links TRBV15 to TRBJ2-1; TRBD2 matches at 10 bases. The CDR3 extends over 15 amino acids. V gave up 4 bases and J gave up 8 bases; unmatched junction bases: 8. The germline V gene has CDR1 LNHNV and CDR2 YYDKDF (reference sequence). The CDR3 region is CATSTTAGGPHEQFF. CDR3 bases: TGTGCCACCAGCACCACAGCGGGAGGGCCTCATGAGCAGTTCTTC.

This chain links TRBV28 with TRBJ2-2; D might be TRBD1 (5 bases). The CDR3 contains 16 residues. The germline V gene encodes CDR1 MDHEN and CDR2 SYDVKM. With 3 bases removed from V and 4 bases from J, the gap between germline ends came to 15 bases. As DNA, the CDR3 is TGTGCCAGCAGTTTCCTTGGACAAACCAGCACCGGGGAGCTGTTTTTT. Protein product: CASSFLGQTSTGELFF.

This rearrangement joins TRBV6-4 to TRBJ2-6, with a weak D call TRBD1 (6 bases). The CDR3 length is 15 residues. CDR1 is MRHNA, CDR2 SNTAGT, per germline. V was shortened by 3 bases and J by 2 bases, with 8 bases between the two germline ends. The CDR3 bases are TGTGCCAGCAGTGAACAGGGAACTGGGGCCAACGTCCTGACTTTC. Translating it yields CASSEQGTGANVLTF.

The chain recombines TRBV30 with TRBJ1-2; D remains unclear. The CDR3 runs 12 residues. Per germline, CDR1 GTSNPN and CDR2 SVGIG (reference sequence). V dropped 4 bases and J dropped 2 bases, with 8 bases sitting between them. CDR3 DNA sequence: TGTGCCTGGACTTACGGGAACTATGGCTACACCTTC. The encoded protein is CAWTYGNYGYTF.